The clone carrying this TCR beta chain was detected many times. Antigen unknown. TCRbeta libraries were built with three rounds of nested PCR, modified from ARM-PCR. MiXCR was run by TCRdb on the multiplex PCR reads, yielding one entry per CDR3 protein. The profile covers approximately 110,000 distinct CDR3 sequences, with roughly three fifths appearing a single time and around a fifth taken by the ten largest. This sample's RNA came from whole unsorted tissue. Distant lung tissue was collected more than 3 cm away from the tumor edge. This sample stems from a study of tumor and adjacent non-tumor tissue in lung cancer. Study-wide context: Each sample yielded about 4.17 million productive TCRbeta reads on average.

This CDR3 comprises 15 residues. Germline loops: CDR1 MNHEY, CDR2 SVGEGT. V dropped 5 bases and J dropped 3 bases, with 14 bases sitting between them. Regarding the study as a whole: Normal lung showed higher cumulative top 100 clone frequency than tumor. TCR diversity was significantly greater in tumor than normal lung tissue.

The J gene is TRBJ1-5, the V gene TRBV6-2 or TRBV6-3, with D maybe TRBD1 (6 bases). Input material: distant non-tumor lung tissue. This TCR was recovered from a man aged 55-75 years with non-small cell lung cancer. This chain's CDR3 is CASSPEGGHNQPQHF. Written as DNA, the CDR3 is TGTGCCAGCAGTCCCGAGGGGGGCCACAATCAGCCCCAGCATTTT.